Listed below are T cell receptor beta chains from one sample, sequenced in a study of cytomegalovirus exposure and HLA in healthy donors. Libraries were prepared by immunoSEQ multiplex PCR; TCRdb keeps only in-frame clonotypes and omits some of them. The profile shows some 130,000 clones, approximately 80% of them singletons. Sample: PBMCs. Receptors were obtained from a man younger than 40 in good health and CMV-seronegative. Each CDR3 is given with its conserved first and last residue. D genes are given only for firm matches. Only part of the rows carry a size: once, few, many, or a class if the clone is expanded.

v_gene	abundance	j_gene	d_gene	CDR3nt	CDR3aa
TRBV13	.	TRBJ2-3	TRBD2	TGTGCCAGCAGCAAGAGGCTAGCGGGAAGCACAGATACGCAGTATTTT	CASSKRLAGSTDTQYF
TRBV7-7	.	TRBJ2-7	.	TGTGCTAGCAGCCCCCATCTAGAGGGCGAGCAGTACTTC	CASSPHLEGEQYF
TRBV4-2	.	TRBJ2-7	TRBD2	TGTGCCAGCAGCCAAGATGCGGGAGCCTCCTACGAGCAGTACTTC	CASSQDAGASYEQYF
TRBV10-1	.	TRBJ1-4	.	TGCGCCAGCAGTGATGGCGGGAATGAAAAACTGTTTTTT	CASSDGGNEKLFF
TRBV5-8	once	TRBJ2-1	.	TGTGCCAGCAGCTTGGTTCCGGGAGCCAACAATGAGCAGTTCTTC	CASSLVPGANNEQFF
TRBV15	.	TRBJ2-4	.	TGTGCCACCAGCAGAGATTTGAGGTTGGGGGGAGCCAAAAACATTCAGTACTTC	CATSRDLRLGGAKNIQYF
TRBV19	few	TRBJ1-1	.	TGTGCCAGTAGTATACGGGCAGGGAAGACTGAAGCTTTCTTT	CASSIRAGKTEAFF
TRBV6-6	.	TRBJ2-7	TRBD2	TGTGCCAGCAGTTACTCTGATAGCGGGAGGGGCGAGCAGTACTTC	CASSYSDSGRGEQYF
TRBV18	.	TRBJ1-2	TRBD1	TGTGCCAGCTCACCCGAGACAGGGGCTAACTATGGCTACACCTTC	CASSPETGANYGYTF
TRBV10-3	.	TRBJ2-2	TRBD2	TGTGCCATCAGTGCGGGACTAGCGGGAGACGGGGAGCTGTTTTTT	CAISAGLAGDGELFF
TRBV13	medium-sized	TRBJ2-1	TRBD2	TGTGCCAGCAGTCCAGGACTAGCGGGAGGAGATGAGCAGTTCTTC	CASSPGLAGGDEQFF
TRBV28	.	TRBJ1-1	.	TGTGCCAGCAGTCCCCCCGGGGGGCCTAGGGGTACTGAAGCTTTCTTT	CASSPPGGPRGTEAFF
TRBV5-4	once	TRBJ2-7	.	TGTGCCAGCAGCTTGGAGACTATTCGAAACGAGCAGTACTTC	CASSLETIRNEQYF
TRBV6-1	.	TRBJ2-5	.	TGTGCCAGCAGCAGAGGGTATGGTTATGAAGAGACCCAGTACTTC	CASSRGYGYEETQYF
TRBV27	.	TRBJ2-7	.	TGTGCCAGCAGTCCCAGTAGCGCGGAGGCCCTCTACGAGCAGTACTTC	CASSPSSAEALYEQYF
TRBV5-1	few	TRBJ2-6	.	TGCGCCAGCAGCTTGGGCGGATCTGGGGCCAACGTCCTGACTTTC	CASSLGGSGANVLTF
TRBV18	.	TRBJ2-1	TRBD1	TGTGCCAGCTCCCGGGACAGGGACAACAATGAGCAGTTCTTC	CASSRDRDNNEQFF
TRBV29-1	.	TRBJ2-3	.	TGCAGTGAAAGCGGGCCCACAGATACGCAGTATTTT	CSESGPTDTQYF
TRBV6-1	.	TRBJ1-5	.	TGTGCCAGCAGCCTCTTGGGGGGACTGGAGCCCCAGCATTTT	CASSLLGGLEPQHF
TRBV5-1	.	TRBJ2-1	.	TGCGCCAGCAGCTTGGGAAGCGGACCCTCCTACAATGAGCAGTTCTTC	CASSLGSGPSYNEQFF
TRBV10-3	.	TRBJ2-7	.	TGTGCCATCAGTGACCAAGGAACTAGAGTAGGCTCCTACGAGCAGTACTTC	CAISDQGTRVGSYEQYF
TRBV5-1	.	TRBJ1-5	TRBD1	TGCGCCAGCAGCTTGGGTAGTGGGACAGGCAATCAGCCCCAGCATTTT	CASSLGSGTGNQPQHF
TRBV28	.	TRBJ1-2	.	TGTGCCAGCACCCTAGGGAGGGAATACTATGGCTACACCTTC	CASTLGREYYGYTF
TRBV18	.	TRBJ2-1	TRBD2	TGTGCCAGCTCCCCGATCGAACTAGCGGGAGCTGGCAATGAGCAGTTCTTC	CASSPIELAGAGNEQFF
TRBV2	.	TRBJ2-1	.	TGTGCCAGCAGTGCGGACATCGGATATGAGCAGTTCTTC	CASSADIGYEQFF
TRBV11-2	.	TRBJ2-7	.	TGTGCCAGCAGCTTAGGCCCCGGACAGTACTACGAGCAGTACTTC	CASSLGPGQYYEQYF
TRBV28	.	TRBJ1-6	.	TGTGCCAGCAGCCGGGTCAATTCACCCCTCCACTTT	CASSRVNSPLHF
TRBV6-4	.	TRBJ1-5	TRBD1	TGTGCCGCAGGGGGAGCAGAAAAAGGCCTAAATCAGCCCCAGCATTTT	CAAGGAEKGLNQPQHF
TRBV5-1	.	TRBJ1-2	.	TGCGCCAGCAGCTTGGCCGAAGGGGCCCTCAGGTATTTC	CASSLAEGALRYF
TRBV29-1	once	TRBJ1-1	.	TGCAGCGTTGATCCTGTTAACACTGAAGCTTTCTTT	CSVDPVNTEAFF
TRBV7-9	.	TRBJ1-1	.	TGTTCCAGCAGCTTACAAGGGGGGGAGCTTGCGAACACTGAAGCTTTCTTT	CSSSLQGGELANTEAFF
TRBV11-2	.	TRBJ2-2	.	TGTGCCAGCAGCTTAGTTGGCGGTTCGACGAACACCGGGGAGCTGTTTTTT	CASSLVGGSTNTGELFF
TRBV14	.	TRBJ2-7	.	TGTGCCAGCAGCCGCTACAGGCAATCCTACGAGCAGTACTTC	CASSRYRQSYEQYF
TRBV28	.	TRBJ2-2	.	TGTGCCAGCAGTTTATCCTACTTCCTAAACGCCGGGGAGCTGTTTTTT	CASSLSYFLNAGELFF
TRBV28	.	TRBJ2-7	TRBD2	TGTGCCAGCAGGCGGGAGGAGGCCACCTACGAGCAGTACTTC	CASRREEATYEQYF
TRBV6-5	.	TRBJ1-4	.	TGTGCCAGCAGTGCCGGGGGGGGAAAAGAAAAACTGTTTTTT	CASSAGGGKEKLFF